The 30 T cell receptor beta chains given below trace back to one sample, sequenced in a study of T cell responses to AZD1222 COVID-19 vaccine. Clones were sequenced by immunoSEQ multiplex PCR, and TCRdb holds only the in-frame ones, with some missing. The profile shows around 140,000 clones, roughly 91% of them singletons. The sequences come from peripheral blood, collected on day 0 of AZD1222 vaccination. The receptors shown here come from an adult in good health.

This chain connects TRBV7-2 to TRBJ1-5; TRBD1 agrees at 8 bases. CDR1 SGHTA and CDR2 FQGNSA come from the germline V gene. J gave up 0 bases and V 6 bases, and 13 bases lay outside the gene matches. The CDR3 sequence is 18 residues long. The CDR3 sequence: CASSLIAGQEYSNQPQHF. The CDR3 nucleotides are TGTGCCAGCAGTCTCATAGCGGGACAGGAATATAGCAATCAGCCCCAGCATTTT.

The chain is built from TRBV5-1 and TRBJ2-1, with D possibly TRBD2 on 6 matching bases. Germline V gene lookup returns CDR1 SGHRS and CDR2 YFSETQ. V dropped 4 bases and J dropped 2 bases, with 22 bases sitting between them. The CDR3 length is 18 residues. The CDR3 region is CASSLIPAGNGAYNEQFF. The CDR3 DNA reads as TGCGCCAGCAGCCTGATTCCCGCGGGAAATGGGGCCTACAATGAGCAGTTCTTC.

V and J are TRBV18 and TRBJ1-1, with D possibly being TRBD1 (6 bases). The CDR3 has 12 amino acids. In germline, CDR1 is KGHSH, CDR2 LQKENI. Deletions cut 2 bases from V and 8 bases from J, with 9 bases between. CDR3 nucleotides: TGTGCCAGCTCACCAGGGACACAGGAAGCTTTCTTT. Translation gives CASSPGTQEAFF.

The chain employs TRBV15 and TRBJ2-7; 14 nucleotides line up with TRBD2. Germline CDR1 and CDR2: LNHNV and YYDKDF (reference sequence). The CDR3 spans 15 residues. Trimming removed 3 bases from V and 2 bases from J; junction bases left unmatched: 0. CDR3 protein: CATSRGLAGAYEQYF. The CDR3 DNA is TGTGCCACCAGCAGGGGACTAGCGGGGGCCTACGAGCAGTACTTC.

The chain couples TRBV10-3 to TRBJ2-1, with 8 positions matching TRBD2. The ends lost 2 bases at V and 0 bases at J; junction bases unmatched: 3. Germline V gene lookup returns CDR1 ENHRY and CDR2 SYGVKD. There are 16 residues in the CDR3. CDR3 bases: TGTGCCATCAGTGAGGGACTAGCCATCTCCTACAATGAGCAGTTCTTC. Translation gives CAISEGLAISYNEQFF.

The J gene is TRBJ2-3, the V gene TRBV5-4, with D unclear. The germline V and J ends were trimmed by 1 base and 0 bases, with 9 bases remaining between them. Germline V gene lookup returns CDR1 SGHNT and CDR2 YYREEE (reference sequence). CDR3 length: 15 amino acids. The DNA of the CDR3 is TGTGCCAGCAGCTTGATTGGGATCAGCACAGATACGCAGTATTTT. Amino acid sequence: CASSLIGISTDTQYF.

This chain joins TRBV25-1 and TRBJ2-1; D unclear. This CDR3 is built from 14 residues. Germline V gives CDR1 MGHDK, CDR2 SYGVNS. V shed 3 bases and J shed 6 bases, with 12 bases lying between them. Here the CDR3 reads CASSDPQAGNEQFF. The CDR3 DNA follows: TGTGCCAGCAGTGACCCCCAGGCAGGCAATGAGCAGTTCTTC.

This clone has more than one count but fewer than ten. This sequence joins TRBV11-3 and TRBJ2-3; D is unresolved. Deletions cut 5 bases from V and 1 base from J, with 13 bases between. The CDR3 is 15 residues long. Germline V gene data show CDR1 as SGHNT and CDR2 as YENEEA. Here the CDR3 DNA reads TGTGCCAGCAGCCTAGGAACGCCGGGCACAGATACGCAGTATTTT. Translated, it gives CASSLGTPGTDTQYF.

The CDR3 DNA reads as TGTGCCTGGAGTGTACGGGGAAACACTGAAGCTTTCTTT. Protein: CAWSVRGNTEAFF. The genes are TRBV30 and TRBJ1-1; no definite D call. This CDR3 contains 13 residues. Germline V gene lookup returns CDR1 GTSNPN and CDR2 SVGIG (reference sequence). The germline V and J ends were trimmed by 0 bases and 2 bases, with 7 bases remaining between them. Complete variable domain (other parts from reference TRBV30 and TRBJ1-1): SQTIHQWPATLVQPVGSPLSLECTVEGTSNPNLYWYRQAAGRGLQLLFYSVGIGQISSEVPQNLSASRPQDRQFILSSKKLLLSDSGFYLCAWSVRGNTEAFFGQGTRLTVV.

The J gene is TRBJ1-1, the V gene TRBV7-2; D ambiguous. The V gene's germline CDR1 is SGHTA and CDR2 FQGNSA. The CDR3 is 12 residues long. Trimming took 5 bases from V and 3 from J, leaving 7 bases between them. The CDR3 nucleotides are TGTGCCAGCAGCCCGATAGACACTGAAGCTTTCTTT. Amino acid sequence: CASSPIDTEAFF.

This clone has just one count. The V gene is TRBV5-6, the J gene TRBJ2-7; the D is unclear. The CDR3 totals 12 residues. Trimming removed 3 bases from V and 0 bases from J, with 4 bases in between. Germline V gene lookup returns CDR1 SGHDT and CDR2 YYEEEE. CDR3 amino acids: CASSSPSYEQYF. The CDR3 nucleotides are TGTGCCAGCAGCTCACCCTCCTACGAGCAGTACTTC.

This clone was counted once. V usage is TRBV5-6 and J usage is TRBJ2-7, with 7 positions matching TRBD1. V gave up 0 bases and J gave up 12 bases; unmatched junction bases: 6. This CDR3 has 12 amino acids. The germline CDR1 and CDR2 sequences are SGHDT and YYEEEE. The CDR3 DNA reads as TGTGCCAGCAGCTTGGGGGACAGTGTGTGGTACTTC. This codes for CASSLGDSVWYF.

The J gene is TRBJ2-2, the V gene TRBV11-2, with D uncertain. Germline-derived CDR1 and CDR2 are SGHAT and FQNNGV. V lost 7 bases and J lost 1, with 7 bases in between. This CDR3 comprises 13 residues. CDR3 loop: CASTGQNTGELFF. DNA of the CDR3: TGTGCCAGCACCGGCCAGAACACCGGGGAGCTGTTTTTT.

V gene TRBV19 combines with J gene TRBJ1-2, with D possibly matching TRBD1 (6 bases). Germline-derived CDR1 and CDR2 are LNHDA and SQIVND (reference sequence). The CDR3 runs 14 residues. The V gene lost 5 bases and the J gene lost 3 bases, with 13 bases spanning the gap. CDR3 coding DNA: TGTGCCAGTAGTTCTATTTCAGGGGACTATGGCTACACCTTC. Translating it yields CASSSISGDYGYTF.

CDR3: CAISARGPPSNQPQHF. In DNA form, the CDR3 reads TGTGCCATCAGTGCCAGGGGGCCACCTAGCAATCAGCCCCAGCATTTT. V gene TRBV10-3 combines with J gene TRBJ1-5; 8 positions match TRBD1. The J segment lost 0 bases and the V segment lost 4 bases, leaving 5 bases of the junction unmatched. This CDR3 is 16 amino acids long. Germline CDR1 reads ENHRY; CDR2 reads SYGVKD.

The chain joins TRBV30 to TRBJ1-4; the D gene is possibly TRBD1 (5 bases). Germline V gene data show CDR1 as GTSNPN and CDR2 as SVGIG (reference sequence). V lost 2 bases, J lost 8 bases, and 12 bases lay in between. The CDR3 loop spans 13 amino acids. The CDR3 loop reads CAWSSAGREKLFF. CDR3 sequence (DNA): TGTGCCTGGAGTTCGGCAGGGAGAGAAAAACTGTTTTTT.

The CDR3 DNA is TGCGCCAGCAGGTTAGGCGGGGGGGCTGGAGATGAGCAGTTCTTC. Translated, it gives CASRLGGGAGDEQFF. The chain uses TRBV4-3 and TRBJ2-1; 9 nucleotides line up with TRBD2. CDR3 length equals 15 residues. After removal of 6 bases from V and 8 bases from J, the junction contained 11 bases not matched to a gene. Germline V gene data show CDR1 as LGHNA and CDR2 as YSLEER.

J is TRBJ2-7 and V is TRBV11-1; TRBD2 agrees at 7 bases. V lost 4 bases to trimming and J lost 7 bases; unmatched junction nucleotides: 1. This CDR3 spans 11 amino acids. Germline values: CDR1 SGHAT, CDR2 FQDESV (reference sequence). The CDR3 loop reads CASSSGLEQYF. CDR3 DNA: TGTGCCAGCAGCTCGGGACTAGAGCAGTACTTC.

The rearrangement joins TRBV21-1 to TRBJ2-7. TRBV21-1 is termed a pseudogene. The CDR3 loop spans 15 amino acids. The CDR3 coding sequence is TGTGCCAGCAGCAAATTACTGGGAATCAGACACGAGCAGTACTTC. It yields the protein CASSKLLGIRHEQYF.

The chain recombines TRBV7-8 with TRBJ2-7; D is undetermined. This CDR3 is built from 14 residues. Deletions cut 1 base from V and 5 bases from J, with 12 bases between. The germline gives CDR1 SGHVS, CDR2 FQNEAQ. This CDR3 is CASSLGTVFHEQYF. DNA for the CDR3: TGTGCCAGCAGCTTAGGGACCGTCTTTCACGAGCAGTACTTC.

The chain recombines TRBV9 with TRBJ1-2; D possibly corresponds to TRBD1 (5 bases). This CDR3 has 14 amino acids. Trimming stripped 3 bases from V and 4 bases from J, with 13 bases between. Germline values: CDR1 SGDLS, CDR2 YYNGEE. In DNA, the CDR3 is TGTGCCAGCAGCGAGTCCGACAGACCCTATGGCTACACCTTC. It specifies CASSESDRPYGYTF.

This sequence joins TRBV5-4 and TRBJ1-2, with D unresolved. Germline-derived CDR1 and CDR2 are SGHNT and YYREEE (reference sequence). There are 13 residues in the CDR3. Trimming took 0 bases from V and 7 from J, leaving 10 bases between them. CDR3 nucleotides: TGTGCCAGCAGCTTGGCAGGTGGTAGTGGCTACACCTTC. This encodes CASSLAGGSGYTF.

The chain recombines TRBV19 with TRBJ2-7, with TRBD2 identical over 9 bases. CDR1 is LNHDA, CDR2 SQIVND, per germline (reference sequence). The CDR3 consists of 13 residues. V trimming: 8 bases; J trimming: 7 bases; junction bases outside the gene matches: 9. CDR3 protein: CASSIAGEAEQYF. As DNA, the CDR3 is TGTGCCAGTTCCATAGCGGGAGAAGCTGAGCAGTACTTC.

The V call is TRBV18, the J call TRBJ2-2, with 7 bases fitting TRBD1. V lost 6 bases to trimming and J lost 7 bases; unmatched junction nucleotides: 8. The germline V gene encodes CDR1 KGHSH and CDR2 LQKENI. This CDR3 has 14 residues. The CDR3 spells CASSLTGDNGELFF. For the CDR3, the DNA is TGTGCCAGCTCGCTCACAGGGGATAACGGGGAGCTGTTTTTT.

The J gene is TRBJ2-7, the V gene TRBV15, with 9 positions matching TRBD1. V lost 2 bases to trimming and J lost 7 bases; unmatched junction nucleotides: 9. Germline V gives CDR1 LNHNV, CDR2 YYDKDF (reference sequence). The CDR3 runs 15 residues. The CDR3 protein is CATSRTGTGTGEQYF. For the CDR3, the DNA is TGTGCCACCAGCAGAACCGGGACAGGGACGGGGGAGCAGTACTTC.

DNA for the CDR3: TGTGCCAGCAGCCAAGAGGAGTATGGCTACACCTTC. Encoded protein: CASSQEEYGYTF. The chain uses TRBV14 and TRBJ1-2; no firm D call. This CDR3 is 12 amino acids long. The germline V and J ends were trimmed by 0 bases and 5 bases, with 4 bases remaining between them. Germline V gene lookup returns CDR1 SGHDN and CDR2 FVKESK. Full variable domain (remainder filled in from reference TRBV14 and TRBJ1-2): EAGVTQFPSHSVIEKGQTVTLRCDPISGHDNLYWYRRVMGKEIKFLLHFVKESKQDESGMPNNRFLAERTGGTYSTLKVQPAELEDSGVYFCASSQEEYGYTFGSGTRLTVV.

V is TRBV30 and J is TRBJ1-5, with D unresolved. V lost 2 bases to trimming and J lost 4 bases, with 21 bases between them. Germline values: CDR1 GTSNPN, CDR2 SVGIG (reference sequence). This CDR3 has 17 amino acids. The CDR3 sequence is CAWSSSALGQVNQPQHF. CDR3 nucleotides: TGTGCCTGGAGTTCCTCGGCCCTCGGGCAGGTGAATCAGCCCCAGCATTTT. The full variable domain, in which reference TRBV30 and TRBJ1-5 provide the parts outside the CDR3, is SQTIHQWPATLVQPVGSPLSLECTVEGTSNPNLYWYRQAAGRGLQLLFYSVGIGQISSEVPQNLSASRPQDRQFILSSKKLLLSDSGFYLCAWSSSALGQVNQPQHFGDGTRLSIL.

This chain connects TRBV15 to TRBJ1-6; D is unresolved. The CDR3 sequence is 15 residues long. Germline V gene lookup returns CDR1 LNHNV and CDR2 YYDKDF (reference sequence). The V gene lost 5 bases and the J gene lost 12 bases, with 20 bases spanning the gap. Here the CDR3 DNA reads TGTGCCACCAGCCCGCGGGTGATCCCCGGTCTACCCCTCCACTTT. Amino acids: CATSPRVIPGLPLHF.

This chain uses TRBV15 with TRBJ1-2, with 8 bases identical to TRBD1. Germline lookup yields CDR1 LNHNV and CDR2 YYDKDF (reference sequence). CDR3 length: 16 residues. V lost 0 bases, J lost 5 bases, and 8 bases stayed unmatched. The CDR3 nucleotides read TGTGCCACCAGCAGAGATCGGGACAGGACACCGTATGGCTACACCTTC. Protein product: CATSRDRDRTPYGYTF.

This clone was counted between two and nine times. The chain employs TRBV2 and TRBJ1-2; D not certain. This CDR3 spans 13 amino acids. Trimming cost V 5 bases and J 2 bases, with 9 bases left between them. Germline V lookup: CDR1 SNHLY, CDR2 FYNNEI. CDR3 amino acids: CASSMTANYGYTF. The CDR3 DNA is TGTGCCAGCAGTATGACGGCGAACTATGGCTACACCTTC.